This T cell receptor (beta chain) stems from a study of CD8 T cells in Susac syndrome. The length of the CDR3 is 13 residues. Between the trimmed V and J ends, which lost 6 bases and 6 bases, there was a span of 17 bases. Germline V gives CDR1 DFQATT, CDR2 SNEGSKA (reference sequence). TCR beta was sequenced from blood CD8+ and CD4+ T cells. Stable or active relapsing-remitting multiple sclerosis, untreated and meeting revised McDonald criteria, defined the controls. While CD8+ and CD4+ T cells were isolated negatively, TEMRA cells were enriched by FACS. After extraction with the RNeasy kit, about 0.45 to 1 ug of the RNA was reverse transcribed using random hexamers. With immunoSEQ multiplex PCR, TCR beta CDR3 was amplified across 54 Vbeta and 13 Jbeta. TCRdb re-analysed the immunoSEQ multiplex PCR reads in MiXCR, keeping a single row per CDR3 protein. The sample contains roughly 150,000 distinct CDR3 sequences, about 94% of which appear only once.

This receptor was identified in a human donor with multiple sclerosis. The rearrangement links TRBV20-1 to TRBJ1-2; D is unresolved. The sequencing input was CD8+ T cells from PBMCs. Here the CDR3 DNA reads TGCAGTGCGACGGGGTCGACTTGGGATGGCTACACCTTC. It translates to CSATGSTWDGYTF.